Each of the 25 T cell receptor beta chains below was sequenced from the same sample in a study of response to subunit inactivated influenza vaccine. Each CDR3 protein gets one entry after TCRdb re-called the RT-PCR reads with MiXCR. Among about 650,000 distinct CDR3 sequences listed, around 15% were seen once. This sample comprised PBMCs from blood, obtained about 14 days before vaccination. The receptors were gathered from a man aged 45-65 years who received an inactivated influenza vaccine.

This clonotype was seen only a few times. J is TRBJ2-3 and V is TRBV4-2, with D tentatively TRBD2 (5 bases). Germline V gene sequence: CDR1 LGHNA, CDR2 YNFKEQ. Between the trimmed V and J ends, which lost 2 bases and 2 bases, there was a span of 14 bases. This CDR3 has 16 residues. The CDR3 region has the DNA TGTGCCAGCAGCCAACCTGAGGGCCCATACACAGATACGCAGTATTTT. Protein: CASSQPEGPYTDTQYF.

At least ten counts were recorded for this clonotype. The chain links TRBV10-3 to TRBJ2-7; D may be TRBD2 (6 bases). The CDR3 totals 17 residues. Trimming shortened V by 4 bases and J by 0 bases, and 19 bases separated the two germline ends. Per the germline V gene, CDR1 is ENHRY and CDR2 is SYGVKD. CDR3: CAISGSRGSGSSYEQYF. The CDR3 nucleotides read TGTGCCATCAGTGGATCCCGTGGTAGCGGATCCTCCTACGAGCAGTACTTC.

To note about this clonotype: A read error may produce the germline difference seen at one junction end. The V call is TRBV3-1, the J call TRBJ2-6; 8 bases agree with TRBD2. Germline lookup yields CDR1 LGHDT and CDR2 YNNKEL (reference sequence). The CDR3 consists of 19 residues. CDR3 sequence (DNA): TGTGCCAGCAGCGCCCCCGGGAGGGATCGGCACTCTGGGGCCAACGTCCTGACCTTC. Its translation: CASSAPGRDRHSGANVLTF.

This clonotype was seen many times. This chain connects TRBV20-1 to TRBJ2-1, with TRBD1 identical over 9 bases. V lost 0 bases, J lost 4 bases, and 7 bases stayed unmatched. The CDR3 is 16 residues long. Germline V gives CDR1 DFQATT, CDR2 SNEGSKA (reference sequence). In DNA form, the CDR3 reads TGCAGTGCTAGAGATCCGGGACAGGGCGTGTACAATGAGCAGTTCTTC. It encodes CSARDPGQGVYNEQFF.

The chain is built from TRBV7-6 and TRBJ2-7, with TRBD2 matching 7 bases. The CDR3 contains 16 residues. Trimming removed 3 bases from V and 4 bases from J; junction bases left unmatched: 12. Germline V gives CDR1 SGHVS, CDR2 FNYEAQ. CDR3 region: CASSLGGAGDQYEQYF. Here the CDR3 DNA reads TGTGCCAGCAGCTTGGGTGGTGCGGGAGATCAGTACGAGCAGTACTTC.

The V call is TRBV20-1, the J call TRBJ2-1, with D possibly being TRBD1 (6 bases). The CDR3 is made up of 15 amino acids. CDR1 is DFQATT, CDR2 SNEGSKA, per germline (reference sequence). Trimming cost V 6 bases and J 0 bases, with 15 bases left between them. The CDR3 loop is CSAPPGAISYNEQFF. DNA of the CDR3: TGCAGTGCGCCACCAGGGGCGATCTCCTACAATGAGCAGTTCTTC.

The genes are TRBV7-9 and TRBJ2-1; 9 bases map to TRBD1. Germline assignment: CDR1 SEHNR and CDR2 FQNEAQ (reference sequence). Unmatched junction bases numbered 4, after V lost 4 bases and J lost 0 bases. The CDR3 is 16 residues long. Written as DNA, the CDR3 is TGTGCCAGCAGCTCAGGGACAGGGAGCTCCTACAATGAGCAGTTCTTC. This codes for CASSSGTGSSYNEQFF.

This clonotype was seen only a few times. This chain joins TRBV10-3 and TRBJ2-2; 7 nucleotides match TRBD1. This CDR3 is built from 14 residues. The V gene's germline CDR1 is ENHRY and CDR2 SYGVKD. The ends lost 6 bases at V and 2 bases at J; junction bases unmatched: 3. The CDR3 nucleotides are TGTGCCATCAGGGGACAGCCCAACACCGGGGAGCTGTTTTTT. This translates into CAIRGQPNTGELFF.

The rearrangement joins TRBV20-1 to TRBJ2-2, with D possibly matching TRBD1 (6 bases). With 0 bases removed from V and 7 bases from J, the gap between germline ends came to 12 bases. The CDR3 has 14 amino acids. CDR1 is DFQATT, CDR2 SNEGSKA, per germline (reference sequence). The DNA for the CDR3 is TGCAGTGCTAGAGAGGGGGCGCATGTCGGGGAGCTGTTTTTT. It translates to CSAREGAHVGELFF.

This clonotype was observed a handful of times. The chain uses TRBV29-1 and TRBJ2-5, with a possible D match to TRBD1 (6 bases). Germline assignment: CDR1 SQVTM and CDR2 ANQGSEA. The CDR3 is made up of 14 amino acids. V shed 7 bases and J shed 1 base, with 16 bases lying between them. The CDR3 is CSATRLRGQETQYF. The CDR3 nucleotides are TGCAGCGCCACCAGACTCAGGGGCCAAGAGACCCAGTACTTC.

The sample holds many counts of this clonotype. This sequence joins TRBV20-1 and TRBJ2-1; D gene uncertain. The V and J ends lost 1 base and 6 bases respectively, with 7 bases between them. CDR1 DFQATT and CDR2 SNEGSKA come from the germline V gene (reference sequence). CDR3 length equals 12 residues. The CDR3 loop is CSARVLGNEQFF. The DNA of the CDR3 is TGCAGTGCTAGAGTCCTAGGCAATGAGCAGTTCTTC.

The V call is TRBV10-3, the J call TRBJ2-7, with D unresolved. The germline V gene has CDR1 ENHRY and CDR2 SYGVKD. This CDR3 contains 13 residues. With 4 bases removed from V and 1 base from J, the gap between germline ends came to 8 bases. The CDR3 DNA sequence: TGTGCCATCAGTGTGGTGGGATCCTACGAGCAGTACTTC. Its protein is CAISVVGSYEQYF.

This clonotype was observed many times. This chain connects TRBV12-3 or TRBV12-4 to TRBJ2-7; D is unresolved. The ends were cut back, 5 bases at V and 3 bases at J, with 8 bases in the middle. The CDR3 has 12 amino acids. CDR3 loop: CASSTHGYEQYF. In nucleotides, the CDR3 is TGTGCCAGCAGTACGCATGGCTACGAGCAGTACTTC.

This clonotype has only a few counts. This chain connects TRBV20-1 to TRBJ2-1; 10 bases are a match to TRBD2. This CDR3 contains 15 residues. The V gene end was trimmed by 5 bases and the J gene end by 3 bases; junction bases not matched to a gene: 7. Germline V CDR1 and CDR2: DFQATT, SNEGSKA (reference sequence). The CDR3 coding sequence is TGCAGTGCTGAACCCACTAGCGGGATCTACAATGAGCAGTTCTTC. Translated: CSAEPTSGIYNEQFF.

The genes are TRBV27 and TRBJ2-1; D may be TRBD2 (6 bases). Trimming stripped 7 bases from V and 5 bases from J, with 18 bases between. Germline V gene sequence: CDR1 MNHEY, CDR2 SMNVEV (reference sequence). This CDR3 is built from 15 residues. DNA of the CDR3: TGTGCCAGCACCCCGGGGGTAATCGGAGACAATGAGCAGTTCTTC. This encodes CASTPGVIGDNEQFF.

This clonotype was seen more than once but under ten times. V gene TRBV29-1 combines with J gene TRBJ2-7; 10 bases line up with TRBD1. The germline CDR1 and CDR2 sequences are SQVTM and ANQGSEA. The CDR3 covers 17 residues. J gave up 4 bases and V 0 bases, and 12 bases lay outside the gene matches. The CDR3 sequence: CSVEDWDRGAGGYEQYF. For the CDR3, the DNA is TGCAGCGTTGAAGATTGGGACAGGGGCGCGGGTGGGTACGAGCAGTACTTC.

The CDR3, as DNA: TGTGCCAGCAGTTTATACGCAGGGGGCAGGAATGAGCAGTTCTTC. It yields the protein CASSLYAGGRNEQFF. The V call is TRBV28, the J call TRBJ2-1, with 8 bases identical to TRBD1. J was trimmed by 7 bases and V by 1 base; bases with no gene match: 6. This CDR3 has 15 amino acids. Looked up from germline, CDR1 is MDHEN and CDR2 is SYDVKM.

This chain connects TRBV7-2 to TRBJ1-5; no clear D gene. Looked up from germline, CDR1 is SGHTA and CDR2 is FQGNSA. V lost 5 bases and J lost 3, with 14 bases in between. This CDR3 has 15 residues. CDR3 amino acids: CASSRFSINNQPQHF. In DNA form, the CDR3 reads TGTGCCAGCAGCCGTTTTTCCATTAACAATCAGCCCCAGCATTTT.

The chain has TRBV28 and TRBJ1-5; 7 nucleotides line up with TRBD1. CDR1 is MDHEN, CDR2 SYDVKM, per germline. The V gene end was trimmed by 5 bases and the J gene end by 2 bases; junction bases not matched to a gene: 9. This CDR3 spans 16 amino acids. CDR3 sequence reads: CASSTVTGRGNQPQHF. As DNA, the CDR3 is TGTGCCAGCAGTACCGTGACAGGGAGGGGCAATCAGCCCCAGCATTTT.

In its sample, this clonotype was seen a few times. J is TRBJ1-5 and V is TRBV11-2; 7 bases agree with TRBD1. The CDR3 has 15 residues. Germline CDR1 reads SGHAT; CDR2 reads FQNNGV. V was clipped by 4 bases and J by 6 bases; unmatched bases: 9. CDR3 nucleotides: TGTGCCAGCAGCTCGACAGGGTACGAAGCTCAGCCCCAGCATTTT. Its translation is CASSSTGYEAQPQHF.

This clonotype was counted only a few times. The V call is TRBV7-9, the J call TRBJ2-1, with D unresolved. V dropped 4 bases and J dropped 10 bases, with 11 bases sitting between them. Germline values: CDR1 SEHNR, CDR2 FQNEAQ (reference sequence). The CDR3 is made up of 12 amino acids. The chain's CDR3 is CASSYGPQEQFF. CDR3 nucleotide sequence: TGTGCCAGCAGCTACGGCCCCCAGGAGCAGTTCTTC.

This clonotype was seen at least ten times. The chain employs TRBV5-1 and TRBJ2-3, with D tentatively TRBD2 (6 bases). V dropped 0 bases and J dropped 6 bases, with 8 bases sitting between them. Looked up from germline, CDR1 is SGHRS and CDR2 is YFSETQ. The length of the CDR3 is 13 residues. In DNA, the CDR3 is TGCGCCAGCAGCTTGGCGGGGGTCGATACGCAGTATTTT. Its protein product is CASSLAGVDTQYF.

This clonotype was observed many times. The chain couples TRBV18 to TRBJ2-3; D is possibly TRBD1 or TRBD2 (6 bases each). The CDR3 length is 16 residues. V dropped 2 bases and J dropped 1 base, with 13 bases sitting between them. Germline V gene sequence: CDR1 KGHSH, CDR2 LQKENI. The CDR3 spells CASSPNGGGRTDTQYF. The CDR3 nucleotides are TGTGCCAGCTCACCAAACGGAGGGGGTCGCACAGATACGCAGTATTTT.

This sequence joins TRBV6-4 and TRBJ2-1; possibly TRBD1 or TRBD2 for D (5 bases each). There are 20 residues in the CDR3. CDR1 MRHNA and CDR2 SNTAGT come from the germline V gene. V dropped 0 bases and J dropped 0 bases, with 21 bases sitting between them. CDR3 loop: CASSDSSSSAGACSYNEQFF. DNA of the CDR3: TGTGCCAGCAGTGACTCGAGTTCCTCAGCCGGGGCTTGCTCCTACAATGAGCAGTTCTTC.

This clonotype was counted only a few times. The J gene is TRBJ1-6, the V gene TRBV12-3 or TRBV12-4; unclear D gene. There are 14 residues in the CDR3. V lost 5 bases and J lost 7, with 12 bases in between. The CDR3 nucleotides read TGTGCCAGCAGTCCTCGGGCCTTAAATTCACCCCTCCACTTT. Amino acids: CASSPRALNSPLHF.